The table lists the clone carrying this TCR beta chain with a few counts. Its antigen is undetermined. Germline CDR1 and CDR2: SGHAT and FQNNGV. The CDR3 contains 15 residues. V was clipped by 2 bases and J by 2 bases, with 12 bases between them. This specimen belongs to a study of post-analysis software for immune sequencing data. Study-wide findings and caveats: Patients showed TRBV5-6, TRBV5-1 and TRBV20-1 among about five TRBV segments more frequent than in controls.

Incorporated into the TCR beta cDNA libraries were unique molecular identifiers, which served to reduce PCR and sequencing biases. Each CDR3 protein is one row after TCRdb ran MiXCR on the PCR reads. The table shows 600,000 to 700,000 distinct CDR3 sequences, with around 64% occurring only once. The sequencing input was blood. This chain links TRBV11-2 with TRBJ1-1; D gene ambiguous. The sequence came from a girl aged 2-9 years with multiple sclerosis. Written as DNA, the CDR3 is TGTGCCAGCAGCTTAACGTGGGGAAAAAACACTGAAGCTTTCTTT. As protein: CASSLTWGKNTEAFF.